This T cell receptor beta chain was retrieved from a study of blood T cell repertoires in COVID-19. Study in general: From the United States, Italy and Spain came samples of acute and convalescent COVID-19.

Two negative PCRs, clearance, or symptom resolution had been documented for recovered Cohort 3 donors. This CDR3 has 16 residues. With V trimmed by 1 base and J by 7 bases, 7 bases remained unmatched. CDR1 and CDR2 from the germline V gene are SGHTA and FQGNSA. In the source study's methods: Estimated nucleated cell counts came from reference gene primer amplification. The assay was immunoSEQ multiplex PCR, and TCRdb's table has in-frame clones only and misses some. For V, J and clone size, that table is used; D and trimming come from the DNA. This sample has some 320,000 clones, with around 87% found just once.

The TCR comes from a woman under 40 who had recovered from COVID-19. This chain links TRBV7-2 with TRBJ2-1; 10 nucleotides align to TRBD1. Sequencing input: PBMCs or T cells enriched from blood (not recorded which). DNA of the CDR3: TGTGCCAGCAGCTTAGTTCCTGGGGGACAGGGGAATGAGCAGTTCTTC. Translating it yields CASSLVPGGQGNEQFF.